This T cell receptor beta chain stems from a study of tumor and adjacent non-tumor tissue in lung cancer. Study information: Samples averaged about 4.17 million productive TCRbeta reads each.

Details on this clonotype: Compared with germline, one end of the junction differs, possibly owing to a read error.

Three rounds of nested PCR, following a modified ARM-PCR protocol, produced the TCRbeta library. TCRdb itself ran the multiplex PCR reads through MiXCR, one entry per CDR3 protein. Of some 90,000 distinct CDR3 sequences listed, 61% are singletons. No cell sorting was done before RNA was extracted from the tissue. Per the germline V gene, CDR1 is SGHNT and CDR2 is YENEEA. This CDR3 is 16 amino acids long. The specimen sequenced was lung tumor tissue. The J gene is TRBJ1-1, the V gene TRBV11-3, with a tentative D call TRBD1 (6 bases). This clonotype was obtained from a man aged 65-85 years with non-small cell lung cancer. The DNA of the CDR3 is TGTGCCAGCAGCCGCACCGGGACAATTATGAACACTGAAGCTTTTTTT. Translation: CASSRTGTIMNTEAFF.